The 26 T cell receptor beta chains in this list originate from one sample, sequenced in a study of blood T cell repertoires in COVID-19. Here immunoSEQ multiplex PCR was the method, and the copy in TCRdb shows in-frame clones only, minus some. The sample records 210,000 or so clones, 80% to 85% being singletons. The sequenced material came from PBMCs or T cells enriched from blood (not recorded which). These receptors were collected from a woman aged 45-60 years with acute COVID-19.

V and J are TRBV21-1 and TRBJ2-3; the DNA was not compared with TRBD2, the D call given in the table. TRBV21-1 is given as a pseudogene. There are 17 residues in the CDR3. The CDR3 spells CASSRASGSLGTDTQYF. DNA of the CDR3: TGTGCCAGCAGCCGGGCAAGCGGGAGTTTGGGCACAGATACGCAGTATTTT.

V gene TRBV27 combines with J gene TRBJ2-2; 9 bases agree with TRBD1. V shed 5 bases, J shed 4 bases, and the junction held 5 bases outside the gene matches. CDR1 and CDR2 from the germline V gene are MNHEY and SMNVEV (reference sequence). The CDR3 sequence is 15 residues long. The CDR3 region is CASSTTGGGTGELFF. CDR3 sequence (DNA): TGTGCCAGCAGTACGACAGGGGGGGGCACCGGGGAGCTGTTTTTT.

This rearrangement joins TRBV5-4 to TRBJ2-7; possible D gene TRBD2, 5 bases. The V end was cut by 0 bases, the J end by 3 bases, with 7 bases between. The germline gives CDR1 SGHNT, CDR2 YYREEE (reference sequence). CDR3 length: 13 residues. The CDR3 loop is CASSLGRSYEQYF. CDR3 nucleotides: TGTGCCAGCAGCTTGGGGAGGAGCTACGAGCAGTACTTC.

This sequence joins TRBV21-1 and TRBJ2-1; the D call of TRBD1 is as the table states it, not checked on the DNA. TRBV21-1 is given as a pseudogene. This CDR3 is 13 amino acids long. CDR3 in amino acids: CATNLDRDNEQFF. CDR3 DNA: TGTGCCACCAACCTGGACAGGGACAATGAGCAGTTCTTC.

The V call is TRBV30, the J call TRBJ2-1; 12 positions match TRBD2. V was clipped by 5 bases and J by 6 bases; unmatched bases: 5. CDR3 length equals 14 residues. CDR1 and CDR2 (germline): GTSNPN, SVGIG (reference sequence). CDR3 region: CAWATSGSRNEQFF. DNA for the CDR3: TGTGCCTGGGCGACTAGCGGGAGTCGCAATGAGCAGTTCTTC.

The chain couples TRBV27 to TRBJ2-7, with D possibly TRBD2 on 5 matching bases. V was cut by 4 bases and J by 0 bases, with 10 bases left in between. The CDR3 runs to 14 residues. Germline V gene sequence: CDR1 MNHEY, CDR2 SMNVEV (reference sequence). CDR3 amino acids: CASSYRESSYEQYF. Written as DNA, the CDR3 is TGTGCCAGCAGTTATAGGGAGAGCTCCTACGAGCAGTACTTC.

The V and J genes are TRBV11-2 and TRBJ2-7; D unresolved. The CDR3 is 11 amino acids. Germline CDR1 and CDR2: SGHAT and FQNNGV. V was clipped by 3 bases and J by 6 bases, with 6 bases between them. This CDR3 is CASSLGFEQYF. CDR3 DNA: TGTGCCAGCAGCTTGGGCTTCGAGCAGTACTTC.

This CDR3 reads CASSPPLETQYF. The CDR3 region has the DNA TGTGCCAGCAGCCCTCCCTTGGAGACCCAGTACTTC. The V call is TRBV7-2, the J call TRBJ2-5; D gene uncertain. The CDR3 covers 12 residues. The V gene's germline CDR1 is SGHTA and CDR2 FQGNSA. The germline V and J ends were trimmed by 5 bases and 5 bases, with 9 bases remaining between them.

This clone is a singleton in its sample. V is TRBV7-9 and J is TRBJ1-5, with D possibly being TRBD1 (6 bases). This CDR3 has 15 amino acids. Germline V gives CDR1 SEHNR, CDR2 FQNEAQ (reference sequence). Trimming took 1 base from V and 3 from J, leaving 10 bases between them. The CDR3 DNA reads TGTGCCAGCAGCTTAGGGGGGCAGTACAATCAGCCCCAGCATTTT. This translates into CASSLGGQYNQPQHF.

Only a few counts were recorded for this clone. The chain carries TRBV19 and TRBJ1-2, with D tentatively TRBD1 (6 bases). The ends were cut back, 3 bases at V and 8 bases at J, with 16 bases in the middle. Germline assignment: CDR1 LNHDA and CDR2 SQIVND (reference sequence). The length of the CDR3 is 14 residues. The CDR3 DNA is TGTGCCAGTAGTATGGGACATCCGGACCAGGGCTACACCTTC. Its translation: CASSMGHPDQGYTF. The full variable domain, with the rest looked up from reference TRBV19 and TRBJ1-2, is DGGITQSPKYLFRKEGQNVTLSCEQNLNHDAMYWYRQDPGQGLRLIYYSQIVNDFQKGDIAEGYSVSREKKESFPLTVTSAQKNPTAFYLCASSMGHPDQGYTFGSGTRLTVV.

Here the CDR3 reads CAWRRGGSYEQYF. CDR3 in DNA: TGTGCCTGGAGGCGGGGGGGCTCCTACGAGCAGTACTTC. This sequence joins TRBV30 and TRBJ2-7; 9 bases match TRBD2. CDR1 is GTSNPN, CDR2 SVGIG, per germline (reference sequence). The CDR3 runs 13 residues. Germline trimming cut 3 bases from V and 0 bases from J; bases unmatched to any gene: 0.

This rearrangement joins TRBV9 to TRBJ2-2; D gene uncertain. V lost 0 bases to trimming and J lost 9 bases, with 9 bases between them. The CDR3 extends over 13 amino acids. The germline gives CDR1 SGDLS, CDR2 YYNGEE. CDR3 amino acids: CASSVDSFRELFF. CDR3 nucleotides: TGTGCCAGCAGCGTAGATTCGTTCCGGGAGCTGTTTTTT.

In DNA, the CDR3 is TGTGCCAGCAGCTTAGCCGGGACTAGTAATGAAAAACTGTTTTTT. Translated, it gives CASSLAGTSNEKLFF. The chain couples TRBV11-2 to TRBJ1-4; D perhaps matches TRBD1 (5 bases). The CDR3 length is 15 residues. V lost 1 base and J lost 4, with 10 bases in between. Germline CDR1 is SGHAT and CDR2 is FQNNGV. Filled out from reference TRBV11-2 and TRBJ1-4, the complete variable domain reads EAGVAQSPRYKIIEKRQSVAFWCNPISGHATLYWYQQILGQGPKLLIQFQNNGVVDDSQLPKDRFSAERLKGVDSTLKIQPAKLEDSAVYLCASSLAGTSNEKLFFGSGTQLSVL.

This chain connects TRBV27 to TRBJ2-6, with 10 nucleotides matching TRBD1. Germline V gives CDR1 MNHEY, CDR2 SMNVEV (reference sequence). The CDR3 is 18 amino acids. With V trimmed by 7 bases and J by 0 bases, 9 bases remained unmatched. The DNA of the CDR3 is TGTGCCAGCACTACCGGGACAGGGGTTTTCTCTGGGGCCAACGTCCTGACTTTC. Protein sequence: CASTTGTGVFSGANVLTF.

The genes are TRBV27 and TRBJ1-5; 9 positions match TRBD1. The V gene's germline CDR1 is MNHEY and CDR2 SMNVEV (reference sequence). This CDR3 region has 15 residues. The V segment lost 3 bases and the J segment 2 bases; nucleotides outside the gene matches: 2. Here the CDR3 DNA reads TGTGCCAGCAGTTTTCGGACAGGGGGCAATCAGCCCCAGCATTTT. It specifies CASSFRTGGNQPQHF.

The sample holds one count of this clone. Written as DNA, the CDR3 is TGTGCCAGCAGCGGACACCCCGGCCTACAAGAGACCCAGTACTTC. It specifies CASSGHPGLQETQYF. This chain links TRBV6-5 with TRBJ2-5, with D possibly matching TRBD1 (5 bases). CDR3 length: 15 amino acids. In germline, CDR1 is MNHEY, CDR2 SVGAGI. V was cut by 6 bases and J by 2 bases, with 16 bases left in between.

The rearrangement uses TRBV7-9 and TRBJ2-7, with D unresolved. The V gene lost 6 bases and the J gene lost 4 bases, with 10 bases spanning the gap. The CDR3 is made up of 12 amino acids. CDR1 is SEHNR, CDR2 FQNEAQ, per germline (reference sequence). This CDR3 reads CASSPLSYEQYF. The CDR3, as DNA: TGTGCCAGCAGTCCCCTATCATACGAGCAGTACTTC.

This CDR3 reads CASSYDGTRVNEKLFF. CDR3 coding DNA: TGTGCCAGCAGTTACGACGGGACACGGGTTAATGAAAAACTGTTTTTT. This chain joins TRBV7-9 and TRBJ1-4; perhaps TRBD1 as D (6 bases). V was trimmed by 6 bases and J by 4 bases, leaving 18 bases between them. Germline lookup yields CDR1 SEHNR and CDR2 FQNEAQ (reference sequence). The CDR3 covers 16 residues.

This chain uses TRBV4-1 with TRBJ1-3; the D is unclear. Per germline, CDR1 MGHRA and CDR2 YSYEKL. Trimming took off 2 bases at V and 1 base at J, with 12 bases between the two ends. This CDR3 is built from 16 residues. Here the CDR3 reads CASSQKSRLSGNTIYF. The CDR3 region has the DNA TGCGCCAGCAGCCAAAAAAGCAGGCTGTCTGGAAACACCATATATTTT.

The CDR3 loop is CSVSTAGGYQETQYF. The CDR3 DNA is TGCAGCGTCAGTACAGCGGGAGGGTACCAAGAGACCCAGTACTTC. The chain has TRBV29-1 and TRBJ2-5; 10 positions agree with TRBD2. The CDR3 runs 15 residues. The V segment lost 6 bases and the J segment 0 bases; nucleotides outside the gene matches: 7. From germline, CDR1 is SQVTM and CDR2 ANQGSEA.

This clone has more than one count but fewer than ten. The chain has TRBV7-2 and TRBJ2-2, with D possibly matching TRBD2 (6 bases). The germline V gene encodes CDR1 SGHTA and CDR2 FQGNSA. V was cut by 5 bases and J by 4 bases, with 20 bases left in between. This CDR3 contains 17 residues. This CDR3 reads CASSPPVGGPFTGELFF. In DNA form, the CDR3 reads TGTGCCAGCAGCCCCCCTGTGGGAGGTCCCTTCACCGGGGAGCTGTTTTTT.

This clone was recorded once. V usage is TRBV19 and J usage is TRBJ2-1, with 10 bases aligning to TRBD2. V dropped 4 bases and J dropped 0; count of bases not matched to a gene: 12. The germline V gene has CDR1 LNHDA and CDR2 SQIVND (reference sequence). This CDR3 contains 19 residues. Here the CDR3 reads CASSRGTSGAFVSYNEQFF. In nucleotides, the CDR3 is TGTGCCAGTAGTAGGGGTACTAGCGGGGCATTCGTCTCCTACAATGAGCAGTTCTTC. The full variable domain, completed using reference TRBV19 and TRBJ2-1, is DGGITQSPKYLFRKEGQNVTLSCEQNLNHDAMYWYRQDPGQGLRLIYYSQIVNDFQKGDIAEGYSVSREKKESFPLTVTSAQKNPTAFYLCASSRGTSGAFVSYNEQFFGPGTRLTVL.

The chain employs TRBV28 and TRBJ2-3, with a weak D call TRBD1 (5 bases). This CDR3 contains 15 residues. V dropped 3 bases and J dropped 3 bases, with 13 bases sitting between them. Germline-derived CDR1 and CDR2 are MDHEN and SYDVKM. Here the CDR3 DNA reads TGTGCCAGCAGTTTCGTCCAGGGCTCGACAGATACGCAGTATTTT. Translated: CASSFVQGSTDTQYF.

The V gene is TRBV5-4, the J gene TRBJ2-1, with D maybe TRBD2 (6 bases). Germline V lookup: CDR1 SGHNT, CDR2 YYREEE (reference sequence). CDR3 length: 14 amino acids. Trimming pared 1 base from V and 2 bases from J, leaving 7 bases between. CDR3 sequence reads: CASSLRLAYNEQFF. CDR3 DNA sequence: TGTGCCAGCAGCTTGCGACTAGCCTACAATGAGCAGTTCTTC.

The chain links TRBV7-2 to TRBJ2-7; D is ambiguous. Trimming removed 0 bases at V and 1 base at J, with 10 bases between. Germline-derived CDR1 and CDR2 are SGHTA and FQGNSA. CDR3 length equals 15 residues. The DNA of the CDR3 is TGTGCCAGCAGCTTAGCAATTGGCGGATCCTACGAGCAGTACTTC. Encoded protein: CASSLAIGGSYEQYF.

The chain recombines TRBV15 with TRBJ1-3, with 9 bases matching TRBD1. Losses at the gene ends were 3 bases for V and 4 bases for J; bases not matched to a gene: 16. In germline, CDR1 is LNHNV, CDR2 YYDKDF (reference sequence). This CDR3 has 19 amino acids. The CDR3 bases are TGTGCCACCAGCAGCCCCAATGTATACGGGACAGGGAGAGGAAACACCATATATTTT. It yields the protein CATSSPNVYGTGRGNTIYF.